This T cell receptor beta chain was captured by sequencing in a study of cytomegalovirus exposure and HLA in healthy donors. Measured with immunoSEQ multiplex PCR; TCRdb has only the in-frame clones, and not every one. The repertoire includes some 350,000 clones, about nine tenths of them detected once, and approximately 1% sits in the top ten. V was pared by 3 bases and J by 3 bases, with 4 bases of the junction left unmatched. This CDR3 region has 16 residues. Per the germline V gene, CDR1 is PRHDT and CDR2 is FYEKMQ (reference sequence). The chain combines TRBV13 with TRBJ2-6, with 8 positions matching TRBD1. The clonotype was recovered from a woman aged 30 to 39 in good health and CMV-seropositive. The sequenced material came from PBMCs. In DNA, the CDR3 is TGTGCCAGCAGCTTCCCAGGGGGCGTTGGGGCCAACGTCCTGACTTTC. Its protein is CASSFPGGVGANVLTF.